The T cell receptor (beta chain) under discussion was sequenced for a study of blood T cell repertoires in COVID-19. Overall study: T cells, B-cell-depleted T cells, or PBMCs supplied cDNA or gDNA.

In the authors' workflow: Using reference gene primer amplification, nucleated cell counts were estimated. Data came from immunoSEQ multiplex PCR; TCRdb stores just in-frame clones and leaves some out. The DNA was the basis for D and trimming; V, J and clone size are from that table. The sample carries about 76,000 clones, about 93% recorded once. The V gene end was trimmed by 0 bases and the J gene end by 1 base; junction bases not matched to a gene: 4. This CDR3 contains 16 residues. The germline CDR1 and CDR2 sequences are ENHRY and SYGVKD. The sample taken for sequencing was peripheral blood. This receptor was obtained from a human donor in a cohort sampled during active COVID-19. V and J are TRBV10-3 and TRBJ2-3, with 7 bases lining up with TRBD1. The CDR3 DNA sequence: TGTGCCATCAGTGAGTCGCGACAGGGTGGCACAGATACGCAGTATTTT. Amino acid sequence: CAISESRQGGTDTQYF.